The rows below give T cell receptor beta chains drawn from one sample of a study of T cell responses to AZD1222 COVID-19 vaccine. The method was immunoSEQ multiplex PCR; TCRdb's version includes in-frame clones alone and lacks a portion of them. The sample includes 130,000 or so clones, roughly 84% of them seen just once. Sample: peripheral blood, taken on day 0 of AZD1222 vaccination. The receptors come from an adult in good health. The CDR3 runs from the conserved cysteine through the conserved F or W. Each record gives: D gene, J gene, clone size, V gene, CDR3 protein, CDR3 DNA. A D gene is named only where the DNA matches it firmly. Not every row has a clone size; where given, it reads once, few, many or a size class.

TRBD2 | TRBJ2-5 | NA | TRBV6-5 | CASSYSGGGETQYF | TGTGCCAGCAGTTACTCGGGCGGGGGGGAGACCCAGTACTTC
NA | TRBJ2-2 | NA | TRBV11-2 | CASSHPTGELFF | TGTGCCAGCAGTCACCCCACCGGGGAGCTGTTTTTT
TRBD1 | TRBJ2-2 | NA | TRBV19 | CASSTDRGGELFF | TGTGCCAGTAGTACGGACAGGGGCGGGGAGCTGTTTTTT
NA | TRBJ2-1 | NA | TRBV19 | CASSISWRLSSYNEQFF | TGTGCCAGTAGTATAAGTTGGCGGCTTAGCTCCTACAATGAGCAGTTCTTC
NA | TRBJ2-7 | NA | TRBV7-9 | CASSLVRWGAFSYEQYF | TGTGCCAGCAGCTTAGTTAGGTGGGGGGCGTTTTCCTACGAGCAGTACTTC
TRBD1 | TRBJ2-3 | NA | TRBV6-5 | CASSRTGTPDTQYF | TGTGCCAGCAGTCGGACAGGGACGCCAGATACGCAGTATTTT
TRBD1 | TRBJ1-1 | NA | TRBV28 | CASSLWAPGQGTNTEAFF | TGTGCCAGCAGTTTATGGGCTCCGGGACAGGGGACGAACACTGAAGCTTTCTTT
TRBD1 | TRBJ2-5 | NA | TRBV5-1 | CASRSGQVNQETQYF | TGCGCCAGCAGATCGGGACAGGTAAACCAAGAGACCCAGTACTTC
NA | TRBJ2-3 | NA | TRBV18 | CASSPSGTTTDTQYF | TGTGCCAGCTCACCATCGGGGACAACCACAGATACGCAGTATTTT
NA | TRBJ2-7 | many | TRBV4-3 | CASSQGHLYEQYF | TGCGCCAGCAGCCAAGGACACCTCTACGAGCAGTACTTC
NA | TRBJ1-6 | NA | TRBV27 | CASHPRGPGGLHF | TGTGCCAGCCACCCCCGGGGTCCGGGGGGCCTCCACTTT
NA | TRBJ1-4 | NA | TRBV7-2 | CASSLSKGEEKLFF | TGTGCCAGCAGCTTGAGTAAGGGTGAAGAAAAACTGTTTTTT
NA | TRBJ1-2 | few | TRBV27 | CASSPRGRRGNYGYTF | TGTGCCAGCAGTCCCCGGGGGCGACGGGGGAACTATGGCTACACCTTC
NA | TRBJ1-6 | NA | TRBV11-2 | CASSGSDASYNSPLHF | TGTGCCAGCAGCGGCTCAGATGCCTCCTATAATTCACCCCTCCACTTT
NA | TRBJ1-6 | NA | TRBV9 | CASSASRSYNSPLHF | TGTGCCAGCAGCGCTAGTAGATCCTATAATTCACCCCTCCACTTT
TRBD2 | TRBJ2-5 | NA | TRBV5-8 | CASSLDEAGEQETQYF | TGTGCCAGCAGCTTGGATGAAGCGGGGGAACAAGAGACCCAGTACTTC
NA | TRBJ2-3 | NA | TRBV30 | CAWSGRDIINTQYF | TGTGCCTGGAGTGGACGCGACATTATCAATACGCAGTATTTT
NA | TRBJ1-1 | NA | TRBV6-1 | CASSEASEAFF | TGTGCCAGCAGTGAAGCCAGTGAAGCTTTCTTT
TRBD2 | TRBJ2-1 | NA | TRBV27 | CASSYGASGRAQEQFF | TGTGCCAGCAGCTACGGAGCTAGCGGGAGGGCCCAGGAGCAGTTCTTC
TRBD2 | TRBJ2-5 | NA | TRBV11-2 | CASSRGLTGGETQYF | TGTGCCAGCAGCCGCGGACTTACGGGGGGTGAGACCCAGTACTTC
TRBD1 | TRBJ1-2 | NA | TRBV24-1 | CATSDATGIYGYTF | TGTGCCACCAGTGATGCGACAGGGATCTATGGCTACACCTTC
NA | TRBJ1-2 | NA | TRBV28 | CASSPSLDRRGYTF | TGTGCCAGCAGTCCATCTCTAGACAGGCGAGGCTACACCTTC
NA | TRBJ2-2 | NA | TRBV4-1 | CASSQRFGSAPNTGELFF | TGCGCCAGCAGCCAACGATTCGGGAGCGCTCCGAACACCGGGGAGCTGTTTTTT
TRBD1 | TRBJ1-6 | NA | TRBV5-1 | CASRLGDRESPLHF | TGCGCCAGCAGACTGGGGGACAGGGAATCACCCCTCCACTTT
TRBD1 | TRBJ1-3 | NA | TRBV18 | CASSPSGTGQTGNTIYF | TGTGCCAGCTCACCTTCCGGGACAGGGCAAACTGGAAACACCATATATTTT
TRBD1 | TRBJ1-5 | NA | TRBV7-9 | CASSTQGAGNQPQHF | TGTGCCAGCAGCACACAGGGGGCGGGCAATCAGCCCCAGCATTTT
NA | TRBJ2-7 | NA | TRBV6-2/TRBV6-3 | CASSWGRVGDHEQYF | TGTGCCAGCAGTTGGGGGCGTGTGGGAGACCACGAGCAGTACTTC
NA | TRBJ1-1 | NA | TRBV27 | CASRWIMNTEAFF | TGTGCCAGCCGATGGATCATGAACACTGAAGCTTTCTTT
TRBD2 | TRBJ2-3 | few | TRBV15 | CATSRDRGGTDTQYF | TGTGCCACCAGCAGAGATCGGGGGGGCACAGATACGCAGTATTTT
NA | TRBJ2-6 | NA | TRBV21-1 | CASNSLGTGTGANVLTF | TGTGCCAGCAACAGCCTGGGTACGGGGACTGGGGCCAACGTCCTGACTTTC
NA | TRBJ2-3 | NA | TRBV29-1 | CSTGTLDTQYF | TGCAGCACCGGGACTCTGGATACGCAGTATTTT
NA | TRBJ1-1 | NA | TRBV12-3/TRBV12-4 | CASSSGWGFEAFF | TGTGCCAGCAGTTCAGGTTGGGGTTTTGAAGCTTTCTTT
NA | TRBJ1-5 | NA | TRBV5-1 | CASSFSGASNQPQHF | TGCGCCAGCAGCTTCTCAGGGGCAAGCAATCAGCCCCAGCATTTT
TRBD1 | TRBJ1-4 | NA | TRBV6-5 | CASGTSGTGGEKLFF | TGTGCCAGCGGGACCTCCGGGACAGGGGGGGAAAAACTGTTTTTT
TRBD1 | TRBJ1-4 | NA | TRBV4-1 | CASSLTGGSGEKLFF | TGCGCCAGCAGCCTCACAGGGGGTTCGGGTGAAAAACTGTTTTTT
NA | TRBJ2-2 | few | TRBV10-2 | CASSGLANTGELFF | TGCGCCAGCAGTGGCTTAGCTAACACCGGGGAGCTGTTTTTT
NA | TRBJ2-7 | NA | TRBV21-1 | CASSKSRWTSGRLFSSYEQYF | TGTGCCAGCAGCAAGTCCCGGTGGACTAGCGGGAGGCTCTTTAGCTCCTACGAGCAGTACTTC
TRBD2 | TRBJ2-5 | NA | TRBV7-2 | CASSVAGVGETQYF | TGTGCCAGCAGCGTAGCGGGGGTTGGAGAGACCCAGTACTTC
NA | TRBJ1-2 | NA | TRBV3-1/TRBV3-2 | CASSQEGRGCTF | TGTGCCAGCAGCCAAGAGGGAAGGGGATGCACCTTC
NA | TRBJ2-7 | NA | TRBV7-9 | CASSSHQLGEQYF | TGTGCCAGCAGCTCACACCAATTGGGGGAGCAGTACTTC
NA | TRBJ1-6 | once | TRBV7-8 | CASSGGRSSYNSPLHF | TGTGCCAGCAGCGGGGGTAGGAGCTCCTATAATTCACCCCTCCACTTT
NA | TRBJ2-2 | NA | TRBV3-1/TRBV3-2 | CASSQVQGPTDTGELFF | TGTGCCAGCAGCCAAGTCCAGGGCCCCACGGACACCGGGGAGCTGTTTTTT
TRBD1 | TRBJ1-2 | NA | TRBV7-2 | CASSVNRGLRRTGNYGYTF | TGTGCCAGCAGCGTGAACAGGGGGCTGAGAAGAACGGGGAACTATGGCTACACCTTC